This TCR beta chain was found in a study of OX40 agonist ivuxolimab in advanced cancers. Across the study: At 0.01 to 10 mg/kg, ivuxolimab was administered intravenously to patients every 2 weeks. The diagnoses of dose-escalation patients were hepatocellular carcinoma, melanoma, renal cell or head and neck cancer. Three patients got partial responses; one had hepatocellular carcinoma and two had cutaneous melanoma. Study-wide points: Clonal expansion was seen in CD4+ and CD8+ blood T cells by week 6 at 0.1 to 3.0 mg/kg.

The assay was immunoSEQ multiplex PCR, and TCRdb's table has in-frame clones only and misses some. Of roughly 80,000 clones in the sample, 85% were seen once. This clone has just one count. Its antigen remains unknown. The sequenced sample was CD4+ or CD8+ T cells sorted from blood, obtained in a trial of the OX40 agonist ivuxolimab. This receptor was taken from an adult with an advanced solid tumor such as melanoma, head and neck, liver or kidney cancer.

CDR3 coding DNA: TGTGCCAGTAGTATCGGCAGGGCCCACTATGGCTACACCTTC. It translates to CASSIGRAHYGYTF. The J gene is TRBJ1-2, the V gene TRBV19; tentatively, D is TRBD1 (5 bases). The CDR3 is 14 amino acids. V gave up 3 bases and J gave up 3 bases, with 11 bases separating them. Germline values: CDR1 LNHDA, CDR2 SQIVND (reference sequence).